This is a list of T cell receptor beta chains from one sample in a study of somatic mutations in cytotoxic T cells in rheumatoid arthritis. TCRdb's table, derived via immunoSEQ multiplex PCR, lists solely in-frame clones and lacks some. The table has tens of thousands of clones, approximately 78% seen once. The material sequenced was CD8+ T cells sorted from blood. These receptors originate from an adult with rheumatoid arthritis. Each CDR3 is given with its conserved first and last residue. The D gene is left open where the match is weak. Some rows mark clone size as missing; the rest say once, few, many or name a class of expanded clone.

>TRBV2|NA|TRBD1|TRBJ2-7
CASVGTGAYEQYF
TGTGCCAGCGTTGGCACAGGGGCATACGAGCAGTACTTC
>TRBV2|few|NA|TRBJ1-1
CASILRGSTEAFF
TGTGCCAGCATCCTGAGGGGAAGCACTGAAGCTTTCTTT
>TRBV2|NA|NA|TRBJ1-2
CASSEVPRRLAIYGYTF
TGTGCCAGCAGTGAAGTTCCCCGGCGGTTAGCGATCTATGGCTACACCTTC
>TRBV19|NA|NA|TRBJ2-3
CASSRRGDTQYF
TGTGCCAGTAGTCGCCGGGGAGATACGCAGTATTTT
>TRBV2|NA|NA|TRBJ2-7
CASSQFQDPEGYEQYF
TGTGCCAGCAGTCAATTTCAGGACCCAGAGGGCTACGAGCAGTACTTC
>TRBV7-9|NA|NA|TRBJ2-7
CASSLGGGSGLSYEQYF
TGTGCCAGCAGCTTAGGAGGGGGTAGCGGGCTCTCCTACGAGCAGTACTTC
>TRBV25-1|NA|NA|TRBJ2-5
CASSESGETQYF
TGTGCCAGCAGTGAATCAGGGGAGACCCAGTACTTC
>TRBV7-2|NA|NA|TRBJ2-7
CASSARGGETYEQYF
TGTGCCAGCAGCGCCCGAGGAGGTGAAACCTACGAGCAGTACTTC
>TRBV7-9|NA|NA|TRBJ1-2
CASSHPGANRDRDGYTF
TGTGCCAGCAGTCATCCAGGGGCAAACAGGGATCGGGATGGCTACACCTTC
>TRBV7-9|NA|NA|TRBJ2-7
CASSLGLQIEPYSYEQYF
TGTGCCAGCAGCTTAGGGTTACAGATAGAACCCTACTCCTACGAGCAGTACTTC
>TRBV13|NA|NA|TRBJ1-1
CASSFSELMNTEAFF
TGTGCCAGCAGCTTTAGTGAACTTATGAACACTGAAGCTTTCTTT
>TRBV7-2|NA|TRBD2|TRBJ2-5
CASSLTPGLGLVETQYF
TGTGCCAGCAGCTTAACTCCGGGACTAGGTTTGGTCGAGACCCAGTACTTC
>TRBV5-6|NA|NA|TRBJ2-3
CASSLYAPTDTQYF
TGTGCCAGCAGCTTGTATGCCCCCACAGATACGCAGTATTTT
>TRBV2|NA|TRBD1|TRBJ1-1
CASREGQQNTEAFF
TGTGCCAGCAGAGAGGGACAGCAGAACACTGAAGCTTTCTTT
>TRBV10-2|NA|TRBD1|TRBJ2-2
CASSYTGGSGELFF
TGCGCCAGCAGTTATACAGGGGGCTCCGGGGAGCTGTTTTTT
>TRBV27|NA|TRBD1|TRBJ2-4
CASSPRGPKNIQYF
TGTGCCAGCAGTCCGAGGGGGCCCAAAAACATTCAGTACTTC
>TRBV28|NA|NA|TRBJ2-1
CASSAPQKLHYNEQFF
TGTGCCAGCAGTGCCCCACAGAAGCTCCACTACAATGAGCAGTTCTTC
>TRBV2|NA|NA|TRBJ2-1
CASSSGGYNEQFF
TGTGCCAGCAGTTCGGGCGGCTACAATGAGCAGTTCTTC
>TRBV6-4|NA|TRBD2|TRBJ2-3
CASKGPSGGDRTDTQYF
TGTGCCAGCAAGGGGCCTAGCGGGGGGGACCGCACAGATACGCAGTATTTT
>TRBV5-4|NA|NA|TRBJ1-2
CASSRGGVWSNYGYTF
TGTGCCAGCAGCCGAGGAGGTGTATGGTCTAACTATGGCTACACCTTC
>TRBV5-6|NA|TRBD1|TRBJ2-1
CASSRGTGRNEQFF
TGTGCCAGCAGCCGCGGGACAGGGAGGAATGAGCAGTTCTTC
>TRBV29-1|NA|NA|TRBJ1-1
CSAPKMTQNTEAFF
TGCAGCGCCCCGAAAATGACACAGAACACTGAAGCTTTCTTT
>TRBV5-1|NA|NA|TRBJ1-1
CASSLAGSPNTEAFF
TGCGCCAGCAGCTTGGCAGGCTCCCCGAACACTGAAGCTTTCTTT
>TRBV9|NA|NA|TRBJ1-1
CASSGPGNTEAFF
TGTGCCAGCAGCGGCCCGGGGAACACTGAAGCTTTCTTT
>TRBV7-9|NA|NA|TRBJ2-7
CASSLVGGGYEQYF
TGTGCCAGCAGCTTAGTGGGGGGAGGCTACGAGCAGTACTTC
>TRBV19|NA|NA|TRBJ1-1
CASTYSGQGNTEAFF
TGTGCCAGTACTTATAGTGGGCAGGGGAACACTGAAGCTTTCTTT
>TRBV6-5|NA|NA|TRBJ1-2
CASSYGGIGYTF
TGTGCCAGCAGTTACGGGGGGATCGGCTACACCTTC
>TRBV29-1|NA|NA|TRBJ1-2
CSVEDPPPRGYTF
TGCAGCGTTGAAGACCCTCCGCCGCGGGGCTACACCTTC
>TRBV28|few|NA|TRBJ1-4
CASSLVDKLFF
TGTGCCAGCAGCCTGGTAGATAAACTGTTTTTT
>TRBV6-5|NA|NA|TRBJ1-1
CASSQGVEGAEAFF
TGTGCCAGCAGCCAAGGGGTTGAGGGGGCTGAAGCTTTCTTT
>TRBV5-1|NA|NA|TRBJ1-1
CASSLAGAVSNEAFF
TGCGCCAGCAGCTTGGCAGGAGCGGTCTCCAATGAAGCTTTCTTT
>TRBV15|NA|TRBD2|TRBJ2-3
CATSRDGPGGRAGKDTQYF
TGTGCCACCAGCAGAGATGGTCCAGGCGGGAGGGCCGGGAAAGATACGCAGTATTTT
>TRBV4-2|NA|NA|TRBJ2-1
CASSQDLEAGYPFF
TGTGCCAGCAGCCAAGATTTAGAGGCCGGCTACCCCTTCTTC
>TRBV7-9|NA|NA|TRBJ2-6
CASSLAVGWLTF
TGTGCCAGCAGCTTAGCTGTAGGGTGGCTGACTTTC
>TRBV19|NA|NA|TRBJ2-3
CASSSRTFEQDTQYF
TGTGCCAGTAGTTCCCGGACATTCGAACAAGATACGCAGTATTTT
>TRBV27|NA|TRBD1|TRBJ2-1
CASTSHGNRGFSEQFF
TGTGCCAGCACCTCCCATGGGAACAGGGGGTTCTCGGAGCAGTTCTTC